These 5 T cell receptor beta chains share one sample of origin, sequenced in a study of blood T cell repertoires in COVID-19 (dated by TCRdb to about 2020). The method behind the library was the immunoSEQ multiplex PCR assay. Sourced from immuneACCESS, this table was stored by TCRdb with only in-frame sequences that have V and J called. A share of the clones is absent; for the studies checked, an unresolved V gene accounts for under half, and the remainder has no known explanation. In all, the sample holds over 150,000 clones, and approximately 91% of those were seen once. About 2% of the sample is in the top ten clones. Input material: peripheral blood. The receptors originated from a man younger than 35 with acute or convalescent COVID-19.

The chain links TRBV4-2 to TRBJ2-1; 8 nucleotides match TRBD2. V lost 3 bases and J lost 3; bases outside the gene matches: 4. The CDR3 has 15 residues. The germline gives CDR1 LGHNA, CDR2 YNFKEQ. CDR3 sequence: CASSHTLADYNEQFF. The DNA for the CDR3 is TGTGCCAGCAGCCACACACTAGCGGACTACAATGAGCAGTTCTTC.

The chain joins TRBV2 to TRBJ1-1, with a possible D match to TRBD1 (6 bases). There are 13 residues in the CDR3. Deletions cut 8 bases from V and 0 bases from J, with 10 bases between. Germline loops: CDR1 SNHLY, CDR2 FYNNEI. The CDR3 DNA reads TGTGCCAGCGGGGACACTATGAACACTGAAGCTTTCTTT. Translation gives CASGDTMNTEAFF.

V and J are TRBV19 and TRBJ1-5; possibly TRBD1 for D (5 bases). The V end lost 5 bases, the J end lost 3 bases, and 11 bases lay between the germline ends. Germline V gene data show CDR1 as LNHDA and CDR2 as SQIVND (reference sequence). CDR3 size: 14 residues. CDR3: CASSELGPNQPQHF. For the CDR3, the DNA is TGTGCCAGTAGTGAGTTGGGGCCCAATCAGCCCCAGCATTTT.

The DNA of the CDR3 is TGTGCCAGCAGTTTAAGGGGGCCAGGGGCCTTGACTGAAGCTTTCTTT. As protein: CASSLRGPGALTEAFF. This chain links TRBV27 with TRBJ1-1; 7 bases align to TRBD1. With 2 bases clipped from V and 5 bases from J, the junction kept 11 bases outside the gene matches. This CDR3 region has 16 residues. CDR1 is MNHEY and CDR2 is SMNVEV in the germline V gene (reference sequence).

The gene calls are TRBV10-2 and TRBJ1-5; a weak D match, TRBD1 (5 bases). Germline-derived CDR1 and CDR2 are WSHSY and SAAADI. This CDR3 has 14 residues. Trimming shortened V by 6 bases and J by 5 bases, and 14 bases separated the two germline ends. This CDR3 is CASRERGPDQPQHF. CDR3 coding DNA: TGCGCCAGCAGGGAGAGGGGCCCTGATCAGCCCCAGCATTTT.